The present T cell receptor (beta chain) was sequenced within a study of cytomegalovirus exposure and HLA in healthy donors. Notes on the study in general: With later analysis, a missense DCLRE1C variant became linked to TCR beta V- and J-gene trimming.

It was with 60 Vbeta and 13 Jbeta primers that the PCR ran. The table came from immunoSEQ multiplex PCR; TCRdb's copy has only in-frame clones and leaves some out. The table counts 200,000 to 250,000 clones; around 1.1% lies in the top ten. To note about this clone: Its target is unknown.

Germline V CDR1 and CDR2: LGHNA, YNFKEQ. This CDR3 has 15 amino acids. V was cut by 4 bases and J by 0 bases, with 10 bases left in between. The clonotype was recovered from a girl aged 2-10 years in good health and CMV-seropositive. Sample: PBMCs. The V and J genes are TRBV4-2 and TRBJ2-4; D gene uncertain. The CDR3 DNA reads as TGTGCCAGCAGCCCCAGGTCTTTAGCCAAAAACATTCAGTACTTC. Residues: CASSPRSLAKNIQYF.